This T cell receptor beta chain was profiled in a study of cytomegalovirus exposure and HLA in healthy donors. Whole-study results and caveats: Per a prior analysis, the majority of TCR beta V segments were productive roughly 87% or roughly 30% of the time. Follow-up analysis found HLA locus-dependent TCR association rates, highest for DRB1 and lowest for HLA-C.

PCR employed 60 Vbeta and 13 Jbeta primers. Sequencing used immunoSEQ multiplex PCR; TCRdb keeps in-frame clones, though not all of them. The sample lists about 110,000 clones, 76% seen once, with less than 9.5% in the top ten. This clone was observed a few times. Its matching antigen is unknown. From germline, CDR1 is SGHAT and CDR2 FQNNGV. The CDR3 consists of 12 residues. V lost 5 bases and J lost 7, with 12 bases in between. The specimen sequenced was PBMCs. The clonotype originates from a woman aged 45-59 years in good health and CMV-seropositive. V and J are TRBV11-2 and TRBJ2-7; the D is unclear. In nucleotides, the CDR3 is TGTGCCAGCAGCCCAACGTCCAGGGAGCAGTACTTC. It encodes CASSPTSREQYF.